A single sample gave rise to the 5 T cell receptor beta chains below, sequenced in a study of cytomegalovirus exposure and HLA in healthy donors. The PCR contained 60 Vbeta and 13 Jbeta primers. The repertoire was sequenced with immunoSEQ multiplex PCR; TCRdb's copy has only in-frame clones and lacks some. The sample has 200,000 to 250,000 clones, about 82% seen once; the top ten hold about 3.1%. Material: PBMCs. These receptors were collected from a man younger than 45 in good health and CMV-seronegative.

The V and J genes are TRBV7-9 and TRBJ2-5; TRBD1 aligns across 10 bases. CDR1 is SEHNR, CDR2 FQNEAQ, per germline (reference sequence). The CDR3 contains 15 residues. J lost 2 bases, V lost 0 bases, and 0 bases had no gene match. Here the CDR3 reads CASSLADRGQETQYF. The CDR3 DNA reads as TGTGCCAGCAGCTTAGCGGACAGGGGGCAAGAGACCCAGTACTTC.

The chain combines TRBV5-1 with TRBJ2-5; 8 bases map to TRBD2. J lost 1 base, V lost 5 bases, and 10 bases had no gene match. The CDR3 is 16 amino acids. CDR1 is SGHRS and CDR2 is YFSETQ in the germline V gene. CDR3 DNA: TGCGCCAGCAGTCAGCTAGCGGGCTTCCCCCAAGAGACCCAGTACTTC. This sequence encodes CASSQLAGFPQETQYF.

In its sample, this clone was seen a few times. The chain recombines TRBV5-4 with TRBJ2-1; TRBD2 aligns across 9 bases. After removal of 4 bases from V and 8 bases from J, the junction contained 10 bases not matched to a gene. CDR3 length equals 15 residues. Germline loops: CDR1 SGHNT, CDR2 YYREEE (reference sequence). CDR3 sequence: CASSRGKAGGDEQFF. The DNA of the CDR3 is TGTGCCAGCAGCCGGGGAAAAGCGGGGGGCGATGAGCAGTTCTTC.

The CDR3 sequence: CASSRGPGTEAFF. CDR3 DNA sequence: TGTGCCAGCTCAAGGGGCCCCGGCACTGAAGCTTTCTTT. The genes are TRBV18 and TRBJ1-1; possible D gene TRBD1, 5 bases. Between the trimmed V and J ends, which lost 5 bases and 4 bases, there was a span of 11 bases. CDR3 length: 13 residues. Germline CDR1 is KGHSH and CDR2 is LQKENI.

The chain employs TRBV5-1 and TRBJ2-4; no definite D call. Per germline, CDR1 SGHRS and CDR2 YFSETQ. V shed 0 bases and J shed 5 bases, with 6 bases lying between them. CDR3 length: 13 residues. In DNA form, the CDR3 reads TGCGCCAGCAGCTTGGGGGCAGAAAACATTCAGTACTTC. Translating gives CASSLGAENIQYF.